This T cell receptor beta chain was profiled in a study of blood T cell repertoires in COVID-19. Study-level background: COVID-19 samples, acute and convalescent, were from the United States, Italy and Spain.

The authors' processing: The assay estimated nucleated cells by amplifying reference gene primers. Profiled with immunoSEQ multiplex PCR; TCRdb holds only in-frame clones, not every one. The DNA was the basis for D and trimming; V, J and clone size are from that table. The sample has some 180,000 clones, around 80% seen once. Germline-derived CDR1 and CDR2 are SGDLS and YYNGEE. The CDR3 consists of 16 residues. Trimming took off 0 bases at V and 1 base at J, with 13 bases between the two ends. Sequenced input: peripheral blood. This sequence joins TRBV9 and TRBJ1-2, with TRBD1 as a possible D gene (5 bases). The source of this sequence is a woman in her sixties with COVID-19, enrolled during active disease. This CDR3 is CASSVGSGVGNYGYTF. CDR3 bases: TGTGCCAGCAGCGTAGGATCGGGGGTCGGTAACTATGGCTACACCTTC.